The T cell receptor (beta chain) described here comes from a study of cytomegalovirus exposure and HLA in healthy donors. Study findings and constraints: Accurate predictions that matched the HLA-A and HLA-B alleles of most subjects were reportedly made from TCR beta sequences. Being productive about 90% or about 30% of the time was typical of most TCR beta V segments in an earlier analysis.

Nominal health characterized the donors when sampled, though unrecorded immune exposures were likely. A note on this clone: Its antigen remains unidentified.

The germline gives CDR1 MGHDK, CDR2 SYGVNS. Trimming removed 2 bases from V and 4 bases from J; junction bases left unmatched: 6. The CDR3 loop spans 16 amino acids. Both 60 Vbeta primers and 13 Jbeta primers went into the PCR. Clones were sequenced by immunoSEQ multiplex PCR, and TCRdb holds only the in-frame ones, with some missing. Among under 250,000 clones listed, almost 80% were seen once. Specimen: PBMCs. This chain links TRBV25-1 with TRBJ2-3; 10 bases line up with TRBD2. The receptor's source is a male donor in good health and CMV-seronegative. CDR3 nucleotide sequence: TGTGCCAGCAGTGAAACCCTAGCGGGAGAATCAGATACGCAGTATTTT. It encodes CASSETLAGESDTQYF.